The subject of this entry is one T cell receptor beta chain. The antigen is not known. The sample originates from a study of shared clonotypes between healthy human individuals. General study points: It was the non-shared clonotypes that had lower generation probabilities than clonotypes shared by all four donors. Genetic and exposure-history diversity was limited by the few donors.

TCRdb's table, derived via immunoSEQ multiplex PCR, lists solely in-frame clones and lacks some. The table records approximately 250,000 clones, 65% of them present only once. CDR1 and CDR2 (germline): SGHAT, FQNNGV. CDR3 length equals 16 residues. Trimming pared 5 bases from V and 5 bases from J, leaving 22 bases between. This TCR derives from a man aged 30 to 39 in good health. Sequencing was carried out using memory CD4+ T cells sorted from blood. Subset in this sample: CD45RA-negative fraction. The chain employs TRBV11-2 and TRBJ2-7; D possibly uses TRBD1 or TRBD2 (5 bases each). The CDR3 sequence: CASSPLGAGPFNEQYF. The CDR3, as DNA: TGTGCCAGCAGCCCCTTAGGGGCGGGCCCATTCAACGAGCAGTACTTC.